This TCR beta chain comes out of a study of shared clonotypes between healthy human individuals. Findings and caveats of the study: What naive subsets generally showed was a larger estimated richness than memory subsets showed.

About this clone: Its antigen is unidentified.

The V end was cut by 8 bases, the J end by 6 bases, with 17 bases between. Germline assignment: CDR1 MNHNY and CDR2 SVGAGI (reference sequence). CDR3 size: 14 residues. The assay was immunoSEQ multiplex PCR, and TCRdb's table has in-frame clones only and misses some. The sample shows some 790,000 clones, approximately 77% of them seen only once. Sequencing input: memory CD4+ T cells sorted from blood. Sample subset: CD45RA-negative fraction. The chain employs TRBV6-6 and TRBJ1-5; the D gene is possibly TRBD1 (5 bases). This TCR was recovered from a woman between 25 and 40 years old in good health. The CDR3: CASEGRVTGQPQHF. The CDR3 bases are TGTGCCAGCGAGGGCAGGGTAACGGGTCAGCCCCAGCATTTT.